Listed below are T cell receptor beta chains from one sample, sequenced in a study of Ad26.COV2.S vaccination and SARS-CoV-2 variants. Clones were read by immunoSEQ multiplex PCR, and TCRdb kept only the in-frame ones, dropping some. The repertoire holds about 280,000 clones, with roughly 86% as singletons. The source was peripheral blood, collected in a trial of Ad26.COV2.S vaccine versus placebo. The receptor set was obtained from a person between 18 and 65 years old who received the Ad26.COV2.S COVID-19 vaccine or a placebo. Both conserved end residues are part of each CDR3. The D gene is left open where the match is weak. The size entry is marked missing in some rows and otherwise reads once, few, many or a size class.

CDR3 protein: CASSLGRGLAGENEQFF
CDR3 DNA: TGTGCCAGCAGTCTAGGGAGGGGACTAGCGGGAGAAAATGAGCAGTTCTTC
V gene: TRBV7-9
J gene: TRBJ2-1
clone size: .
D gene: TRBD2

CDR3 protein: CASSQQRSHYEQYF
CDR3 DNA: TGTGCCAGCAGCCAGCAGCGCTCCCACTACGAGCAGTACTTC
V gene: TRBV2
J gene: TRBJ2-7
clone size: once
D gene: .

CDR3 protein: CASSLRTGPYEQYF
CDR3 DNA: TGTGCCAGCAGCTTGCGGACAGGGCCCTACGAGCAGTACTTC
V gene: TRBV5-4
J gene: TRBJ2-7
clone size: .
D gene: TRBD1

CDR3 protein: CASSSENTEAFF
CDR3 DNA: TGTGCCAGCAGTTCCGAGAACACTGAAGCTTTCTTT
V gene: TRBV27
J gene: TRBJ1-1
clone size: .
D gene: .

CDR3 protein: CASTQGIAGFYNEQFF
CDR3 DNA: TGTGCCAGCACCCAGGGGATAGCGGGGTTCTACAATGAGCAGTTCTTC
V gene: TRBV7-8
J gene: TRBJ2-1
clone size: .
D gene: TRBD2

CDR3 protein: CASSRVVSGGTGELFF
CDR3 DNA: TGTGCCAGTAGTAGGGTGGTGTCAGGGGGCACCGGGGAGCTGTTTTTT
V gene: TRBV19
J gene: TRBJ2-2
clone size: .
D gene: TRBD1

CDR3 protein: CASSLEGVNTEAFF
CDR3 DNA: TGTGCCAGCAGCTTGGAGGGGGTGAACACTGAAGCTTTCTTT
V gene: TRBV7-3
J gene: TRBJ1-1
clone size: .
D gene: .

CDR3 protein: CASSPSGAGRTDTQYF
CDR3 DNA: TGTGCCAGCTCCCCTTCCGGAGCGGGGCGCACAGATACGCAGTATTTT
V gene: TRBV18
J gene: TRBJ2-3
clone size: .
D gene: TRBD2

CDR3 protein: CAWARESNQPQHF
CDR3 DNA: TGTGCCTGGGCCCGGGAGAGCAATCAGCCCCAGCATTTT
V gene: TRBV30
J gene: TRBJ1-5
clone size: .
D gene: .

CDR3 protein: CASSPENVRGGYTF
CDR3 DNA: TGTGCCAGCAGTCCGGAGAACGTCCGGGGTGGCTACACCTTC
V gene: TRBV27
J gene: TRBJ1-2
clone size: .
D gene: .

CDR3 protein: CASSTGTSGRAAYNEQFF
CDR3 DNA: TGTGCCAGCAGTACCGGGACTAGCGGGAGGGCGGCCTACAATGAGCAGTTCTTC
V gene: TRBV27
J gene: TRBJ2-1
clone size: .
D gene: TRBD2

CDR3 protein: CASSFVPGMGAYEQYF
CDR3 DNA: TGTGCCAGCAGTTTTGTACCGGGAATGGGGGCCTACGAGCAGTACTTC
V gene: TRBV6-2/TRBV6-3
J gene: TRBJ2-7
clone size: .
D gene: .

CDR3 protein: CASSYSGTENGYTF
CDR3 DNA: TGTGCCAGCAGTTACTCGGGGACAGAAAATGGCTACACCTTC
V gene: TRBV6-6
J gene: TRBJ1-2
clone size: .
D gene: TRBD1

CDR3 protein: CASSRTGRDTEAFF
CDR3 DNA: TGTGCCAGCTCGCGGACAGGGCGGGACACTGAAGCTTTCTTT
V gene: TRBV18
J gene: TRBJ1-1
clone size: .
D gene: TRBD1

CDR3 protein: CASSQAGRPGGGYTF
CDR3 DNA: TGCGCCAGCAGCCAAGCGGGCCGACCAGGGGGTGGCTACACCTTC
V gene: TRBV4-3
J gene: TRBJ1-2
clone size: .
D gene: TRBD1

CDR3 protein: CATSRPGLAYEQYF
CDR3 DNA: TGTGCCACCAGCAGACCGGGACTAGCTTACGAGCAGTACTTC
V gene: TRBV15
J gene: TRBJ2-7
clone size: .
D gene: TRBD2

CDR3 protein: CSVEGGYGYTF
CDR3 DNA: TGCAGCGTTGAAGGAGGTTATGGCTACACCTTC
V gene: TRBV29-1
J gene: TRBJ1-2
clone size: .
D gene: .

CDR3 protein: CSVMIMNTEAFF
CDR3 DNA: TGCAGCGTTATGATCATGAACACTGAAGCTTTCTTT
V gene: TRBV29-1
J gene: TRBJ1-1
clone size: .
D gene: .

CDR3 protein: CASSGSGRGTDTQYF
CDR3 DNA: TGTGCCAGCAGCGGGAGCGGGAGGGGTACAGATACGCAGTATTTT
V gene: TRBV28
J gene: TRBJ2-3
clone size: .
D gene: TRBD2

CDR3 protein: CAWPGGFF
CDR3 DNA: TGTGCCTGGCCAGGGGGGTTTTTT
V gene: TRBV30
J gene: TRBJ1-4
clone size: .
D gene: TRBD1

CDR3 protein: CASSFRDRLYEQYF
CDR3 DNA: TGTGCCAGCAGCTTTCGAGACAGACTCTACGAGCAGTACTTC
V gene: TRBV11-2
J gene: TRBJ2-7
clone size: .
D gene: .

CDR3 protein: CASSLGGTRNTGELFF
CDR3 DNA: TGCGCCAGCAGCTTGGGGGGGACCAGGAACACCGGGGAGCTGTTTTTT
V gene: TRBV5-1
J gene: TRBJ2-2
clone size: .
D gene: .

CDR3 protein: CSVGVENEKLFF
CDR3 DNA: TGCAGCGTTGGAGTGGAGAATGAAAAACTGTTTTTT
V gene: TRBV29-1
J gene: TRBJ1-4
clone size: .
D gene: .

CDR3 protein: CASSPRGGGSSPLHF
CDR3 DNA: TGTGCCAGCAGCCCCCGCGGAGGGGGCAGTTCACCCCTCCACTTT
V gene: TRBV7-2
J gene: TRBJ1-6
clone size: .
D gene: TRBD1

CDR3 protein: CASSPQTGANTGELFF
CDR3 DNA: TGTGCCAGCAGCCCCCAGACAGGGGCGAACACCGGGGAGCTGTTTTTT
V gene: TRBV11-2
J gene: TRBJ2-2
clone size: .
D gene: TRBD1

CDR3 protein: CASSYGRRGEQYF
CDR3 DNA: TGTGCCAGCAGCTACGGAAGGCGGGGCGAGCAGTACTTC
V gene: TRBV7-2
J gene: TRBJ2-7
clone size: .
D gene: .

CDR3 protein: CASSIDRSRSSYNSPLHF
CDR3 DNA: TGTGCCAGTAGTATAGATCGCAGTCGGAGCTCCTATAATTCACCCCTCCACTTT
V gene: TRBV19
J gene: TRBJ1-6
clone size: .
D gene: .

CDR3 protein: CASSVGASGGEETQYF
CDR3 DNA: TGTGCCAGCAGCGTAGGGGCTAGCGGGGGGGAAGAGACCCAGTACTTC
V gene: TRBV9
J gene: TRBJ2-5
clone size: .
D gene: TRBD2

CDR3 protein: CASSLAGAPGVYEQYF
CDR3 DNA: TGTGCCAGCAGCTTGGCGGGGGCACCCGGGGTCTACGAGCAGTACTTC
V gene: TRBV5-4
J gene: TRBJ2-7
clone size: .
D gene: .

CDR3 protein: CASSNPQGYEQYF
CDR3 DNA: TGTGCCAGTAGTAACCCTCAGGGATACGAGCAGTACTTC
V gene: TRBV19
J gene: TRBJ2-7
clone size: once
D gene: .

CDR3 protein: CASSLVGGRYNSPLHF
CDR3 DNA: TGCGCCAGCAGCTTGGTGGGGGGCCGTTATAATTCACCCCTCCACTTT
V gene: TRBV5-1
J gene: TRBJ1-6
clone size: .
D gene: .

CDR3 protein: CASSVAVGPNYGYTF
CDR3 DNA: TGTGCCAGCAGCGTAGCTGTAGGTCCCAACTATGGCTACACCTTC
V gene: TRBV9
J gene: TRBJ1-2
clone size: .
D gene: .

CDR3 protein: CASSNDRLNTGELFF
CDR3 DNA: TGTGCCAGCAGCAACGACAGGCTCAACACCGGGGAGCTGTTTTTT
V gene: TRBV11-2
J gene: TRBJ2-2
clone size: .
D gene: .

CDR3 protein: CASSTWTSLKQETQYF
CDR3 DNA: TGTGCCAGCAGTACGTGGACTAGCCTGAAACAAGAGACCCAGTACTTC
V gene: TRBV6-2/TRBV6-3
J gene: TRBJ2-5
clone size: .
D gene: TRBD2

CDR3 protein: CASSSGRFSGANVLTF
CDR3 DNA: TGTGCCAGCAGCTCGGGACGGTTCTCTGGGGCCAACGTCCTGACTTTC
V gene: TRBV5-4
J gene: TRBJ2-6
clone size: .
D gene: .

CDR3 protein: CASSGQGATNTGELFF
CDR3 DNA: TGTGCCAGCAGTGGACAGGGCGCTACCAACACCGGGGAGCTGTTTTTT
V gene: TRBV2
J gene: TRBJ2-2
clone size: .
D gene: TRBD1

CDR3 protein: CASSLGPGQGISNQPQHF
CDR3 DNA: TGTGCCAGCAGCTTAGGGCCGGGACAGGGGATTAGCAATCAGCCCCAGCATTTT
V gene: TRBV7-8
J gene: TRBJ1-5
clone size: .
D gene: TRBD1

CDR3 protein: CASSDPKETQYF
CDR3 DNA: TGTGCCAGCAGTGACCCAAAAGAGACCCAGTACTTC
V gene: TRBV2
J gene: TRBJ2-5
clone size: .
D gene: .

CDR3 protein: CASSIGGGSYGELFF
CDR3 DNA: TGTGCCAGTAGTATTGGTGGGGGTTCCTACGGGGAGCTGTTTTTT
V gene: TRBV19
J gene: TRBJ2-2
clone size: .
D gene: .

CDR3 protein: CALDRGGEKLFF
CDR3 DNA: TGTGCCTTGGACAGGGGTGGGGAAAAACTGTTTTTT
V gene: TRBV30
J gene: TRBJ1-4
clone size: .
D gene: TRBD1

CDR3 protein: CASSVQGEFNEQFF
CDR3 DNA: TGTGCCAGCAGCGTGCAGGGGGAATTCAATGAGCAGTTCTTC
V gene: TRBV9
J gene: TRBJ2-1
clone size: .
D gene: TRBD1

CDR3 protein: CAWRGKGNTEAFF
CDR3 DNA: TGTGCCTGGAGAGGAAAAGGGAACACTGAAGCTTTCTTT
V gene: TRBV30
J gene: TRBJ1-1
clone size: .
D gene: .

CDR3 protein: CASSVAPIIAGQNNEQFF
CDR3 DNA: TGTGCCAGCAGCGTAGCCCCAATAATAGCGGGCCAGAACAATGAGCAGTTCTTC
V gene: TRBV9
J gene: TRBJ2-1
clone size: .
D gene: TRBD2

CDR3 protein: CASSYERSASPEAFF
CDR3 DNA: TGTGCCAGCAGTTACGAGAGGAGCGCAAGCCCTGAAGCTTTCTTT
V gene: TRBV6-5
J gene: TRBJ1-1
clone size: .
D gene: .

CDR3 protein: CASGSHQQGSGEQYF
CDR3 DNA: TGTGCTAGTGGTTCTCACCAACAGGGAAGCGGGGAGCAGTACTTC
V gene: TRBV12-5
J gene: TRBJ2-7
clone size: .
D gene: .

CDR3 protein: CASSPDRHNEQFF
CDR3 DNA: TGTGCCAGCTCACCGGACCGCCACAATGAGCAGTTCTTC
V gene: TRBV18
J gene: TRBJ2-1
clone size: .
D gene: .

CDR3 protein: CASSLAPAGGPSMGQYF
CDR3 DNA: TGTGCCAGCAGCTTAGCCCCAGCGGGGGGGCCTTCTATGGGCCAGTACTTC
V gene: TRBV7-6
J gene: TRBJ2-5
clone size: .
D gene: TRBD2

CDR3 protein: CASSSWTGNTEAFF
CDR3 DNA: TGTGCCAGCAGCTCCTGGACAGGTAACACTGAAGCTTTCTTT
V gene: TRBV7-9
J gene: TRBJ1-1
clone size: .
D gene: TRBD1

CDR3 protein: CASSLLGGGYGYTF
CDR3 DNA: TGTGCCAGCAGCTTATTAGGAGGCGGCTATGGCTACACCTTC
V gene: TRBV7-9
J gene: TRBJ1-2
clone size: few
D gene: .

CDR3 protein: CASSFASYSGNTIYF
CDR3 DNA: TGTGCCAGCAGTTTCGCTAGTTACTCTGGAAACACCATATATTTT
V gene: TRBV28
J gene: TRBJ1-3
clone size: .
D gene: .

CDR3 protein: CAWSPRDRLNQPQHF
CDR3 DNA: TGTGCCTGGAGTCCCCGGGACAGACTCAATCAGCCCCAGCATTTT
V gene: TRBV30
J gene: TRBJ1-5
clone size: .
D gene: TRBD1